This TCR beta chain was recovered during a study of blood T cell repertoires in COVID-19. V was clipped by 6 bases and J by 6 bases; unmatched bases: 9. This CDR3 is 14 amino acids long. Germline CDR1 and CDR2: SNHLY and FYNNEI. The data were produced by immunoSEQ multiplex PCR, yet TCRdb's version contains in-frame clones alone and is incomplete. The top ten hold more than 0.25% of the sample, which has around 700,000 clones, 70% to 90% seen once. The source of this sequence is a woman aged 18 to 35 with acute or convalescent COVID-19. This chain uses TRBV2 with TRBJ1-2; TRBD1 matches 8 bases. The specimen sequenced was peripheral blood. In DNA form, the CDR3 reads TGTGCCAGCAGACAGACAGGGGTCGAGGATGGCTACACCTTC. This gives the protein CASRQTGVEDGYTF.